This T cell receptor (beta chain) was retrieved from a study of regulatory T cells in long-lasting Graves disease. Notes on the study in general: Because few samples were included, accuracy may have been lower.

The germline V and J ends were trimmed by 3 bases and 1 base, with 10 bases remaining between them. The CDR3 totals 14 residues. The germline V gene has CDR1 DFQATT and CDR2 SNEGSKA (reference sequence). With regard to this clonotype: The antigen remains undetermined.

Building of the TCR beta libraries involved iRepertoire HTBI primers and Arm-PCR of CDR3 regions. One entry per CDR3 protein, called by TCRdb with MiXCR from the multiplex PCR reads. The sample contains roughly 400,000 distinct CDR3 sequences, roughly a fifth of which appear only once. Time point noted: persistent/refractory GD, antithyroid drugs over 5 years with positive TRAb. The authors made the TCR library using RNA they extracted from PBMCs. As collected, the peripheral blood samples measured 7.5 to 10 milliliters each and went into EDTA tubes. The chain joins TRBV20-1 to TRBJ2-1, with D perhaps TRBD2 (5 bases). This TCR was sampled from a female donor with Graves disease. This sample comprised peripheral blood mononuclear cells (PBMCs), obtained when the disease was refractory, from a patient treated with antithyroid drugs. The CDR3 sequence is CSASPEVSYNEQFF. Here the CDR3 DNA reads TGCAGTGCTAGTCCGGAGGTATCCTACAATGAGCAGTTCTTC.